This TCR beta chain was recorded in a study of blood T cell repertoires in COVID-19. As processed by the authors: Reference gene primer amplification gave estimated nucleated cell counts. Clones were read by immunoSEQ multiplex PCR, and TCRdb kept only the in-frame ones, dropping some. Clone size and the V and J calls come from that table; the DNA yielded D and trimming. The table records 250,000 to 300,000 clones, around 93% of them present only once. The length of the CDR3 is 15 residues. With 6 bases clipped from V and 4 bases from J, the junction kept 8 bases outside the gene matches. Germline lookup yields CDR1 SEHNR and CDR2 FQNEAQ (reference sequence).

The V call is TRBV7-9, the J call TRBJ1-4; 7 bases are a match to TRBD1. Sequencing input: PBMCs or T cells enriched from blood (not recorded which). This receptor was taken from a human donor in a cohort exposed to, infected with or recovered from COVID-19 (not recorded which). The donor label of this sample is uncertain. CDR3 nucleotides: TGTGCCAGCAGTCGCGGGACAGTTTATAATGAAAAACTGTTTTTT. The encoded protein is CASSRGTVYNEKLFF.